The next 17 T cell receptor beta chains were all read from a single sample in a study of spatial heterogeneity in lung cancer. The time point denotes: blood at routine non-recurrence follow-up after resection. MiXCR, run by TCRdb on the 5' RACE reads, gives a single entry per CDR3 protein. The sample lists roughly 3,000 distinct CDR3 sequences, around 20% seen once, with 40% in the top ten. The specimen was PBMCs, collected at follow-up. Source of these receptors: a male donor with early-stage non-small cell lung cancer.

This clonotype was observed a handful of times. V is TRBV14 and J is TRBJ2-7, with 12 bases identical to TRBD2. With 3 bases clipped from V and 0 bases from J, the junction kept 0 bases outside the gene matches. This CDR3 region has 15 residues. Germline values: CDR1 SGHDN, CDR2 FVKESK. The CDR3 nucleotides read TGTGCCAGCAGCCAGGGACTAGCGGGCTCCTACGAGCAGTACTTC. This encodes CASSQGLAGSYEQYF.

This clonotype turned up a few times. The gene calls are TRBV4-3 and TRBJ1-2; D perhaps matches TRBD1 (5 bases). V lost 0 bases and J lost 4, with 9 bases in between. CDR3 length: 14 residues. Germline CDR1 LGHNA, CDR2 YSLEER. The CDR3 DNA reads TGCGCCAGCAGCCAAGAGCTAGACAGCTATGGCTACACCTTC. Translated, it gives CASSQELDSYGYTF.

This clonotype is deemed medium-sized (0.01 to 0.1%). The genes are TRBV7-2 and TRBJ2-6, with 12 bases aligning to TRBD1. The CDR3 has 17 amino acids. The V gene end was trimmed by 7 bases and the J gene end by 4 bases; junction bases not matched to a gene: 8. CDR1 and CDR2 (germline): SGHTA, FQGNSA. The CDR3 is CASISGQGALGANVLTF. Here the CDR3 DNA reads TGTGCCAGCATCTCGGGACAGGGGGCGCTGGGGGCCAACGTCCTGACTTTC.

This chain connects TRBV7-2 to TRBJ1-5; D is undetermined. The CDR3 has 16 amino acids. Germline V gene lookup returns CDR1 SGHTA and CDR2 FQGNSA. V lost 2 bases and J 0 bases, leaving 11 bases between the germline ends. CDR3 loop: CASSLSSRRSNQPQHF. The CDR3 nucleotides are TGTGCCAGCAGCTTATCCTCAAGGCGTAGCAATCAGCCCCAGCATTTT.

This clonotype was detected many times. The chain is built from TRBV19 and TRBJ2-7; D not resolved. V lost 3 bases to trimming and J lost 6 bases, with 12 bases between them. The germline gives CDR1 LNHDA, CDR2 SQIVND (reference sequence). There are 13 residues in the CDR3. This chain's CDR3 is CASSMAEVSEQYF. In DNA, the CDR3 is TGTGCCAGTAGTATGGCCGAGGTCAGCGAGCAGTACTTC.

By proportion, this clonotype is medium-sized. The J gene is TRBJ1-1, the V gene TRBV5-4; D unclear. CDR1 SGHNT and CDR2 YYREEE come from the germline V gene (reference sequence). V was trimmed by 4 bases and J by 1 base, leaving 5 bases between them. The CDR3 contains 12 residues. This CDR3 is CASSLWNTEAFF. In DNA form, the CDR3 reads TGTGCCAGCAGCCTCTGGAACACTGAAGCTTTCTTT.

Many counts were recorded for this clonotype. The CDR3 DNA follows: TGTGCCCGAGTAGCGGGAGGAGCAGGCGGGCAGTTCTTC. It specifies CARVAGGAGGQFF. The rearrangement uses TRBV2 and TRBJ2-1; 10 positions match TRBD2. CDR3 size: 13 residues. Germline assignment: CDR1 SNHLY and CDR2 FYNNEI. V gave up 11 bases and J gave up 12 bases; unmatched junction bases: 13. Looking up the rest from reference TRBV2 and TRBJ2-1 gives the full variable domain: EPEVTQTPSHQVTQMGQEVILRCVPISNHLYFYWYRQILGQKVEFLVSFYNNEISEKSEIFDDQFSVERPDGSNFTLKIRSTKLEDSAMYFCARVAGGAGGQFFGPGTRLTVL.

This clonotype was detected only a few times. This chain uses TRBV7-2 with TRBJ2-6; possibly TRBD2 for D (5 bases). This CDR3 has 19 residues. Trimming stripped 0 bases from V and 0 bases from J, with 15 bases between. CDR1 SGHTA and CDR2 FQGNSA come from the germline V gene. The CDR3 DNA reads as TGTGCCAGCAGCTTAGCGAGGGTACGCCGGGGCTCTGGGGCCAACGTCCTGACTTTC. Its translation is CASSLARVRRGSGANVLTF.

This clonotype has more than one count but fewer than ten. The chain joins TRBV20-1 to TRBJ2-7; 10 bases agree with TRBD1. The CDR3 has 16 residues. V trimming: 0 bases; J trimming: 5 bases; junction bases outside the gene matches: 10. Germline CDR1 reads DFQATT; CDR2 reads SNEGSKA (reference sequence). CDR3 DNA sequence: TGCAGTGCTAGAGATATTCGGGGACAGGGGTTCAACGAGCAGTACTTC. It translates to CSARDIRGQGFNEQYF.

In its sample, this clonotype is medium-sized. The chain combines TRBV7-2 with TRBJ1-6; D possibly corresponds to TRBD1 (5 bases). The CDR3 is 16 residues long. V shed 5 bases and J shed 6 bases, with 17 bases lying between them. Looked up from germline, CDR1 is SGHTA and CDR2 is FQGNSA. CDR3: CASSHYRGAPNSPLHF. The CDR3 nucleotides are TGTGCCAGCAGCCATTACCGAGGGGCCCCTAATTCACCCCTCCACTTT.

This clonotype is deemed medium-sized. CDR3 loop: CASSLEGAADLPLHF. The CDR3 DNA sequence: TGCGCCAGCAGCTTGGAGGGGGCAGCCGACCTCCCCCTCCACTTT. The V and J genes are TRBV5-1 and TRBJ1-6; 7 bases map to TRBD1. J lost 13 bases, V lost 0 bases, and 10 bases had no gene match. CDR3 length equals 15 residues. Germline V gene data show CDR1 as SGHRS and CDR2 as YFSETQ.

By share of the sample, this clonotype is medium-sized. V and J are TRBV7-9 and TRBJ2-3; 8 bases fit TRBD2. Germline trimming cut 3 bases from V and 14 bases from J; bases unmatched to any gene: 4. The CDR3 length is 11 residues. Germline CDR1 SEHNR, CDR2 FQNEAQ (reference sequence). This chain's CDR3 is CASSLGLDRYF. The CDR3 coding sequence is TGTGCCAGCAGCTTGGGACTAGATCGGTATTTT.

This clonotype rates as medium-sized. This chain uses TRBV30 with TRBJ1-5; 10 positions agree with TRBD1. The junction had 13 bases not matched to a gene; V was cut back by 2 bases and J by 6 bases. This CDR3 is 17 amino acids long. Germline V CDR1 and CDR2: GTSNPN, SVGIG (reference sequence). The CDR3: CAWSPGQGRGGGQPQHF. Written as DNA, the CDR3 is TGTGCCTGGAGTCCGGGACAGGGGAGGGGAGGCGGTCAGCCCCAGCATTTT.

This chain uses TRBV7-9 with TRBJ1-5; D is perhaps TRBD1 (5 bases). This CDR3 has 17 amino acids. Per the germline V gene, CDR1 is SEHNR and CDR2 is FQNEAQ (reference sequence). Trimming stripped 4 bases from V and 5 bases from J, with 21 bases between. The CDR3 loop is CASSSDTGRRRYQPQHF. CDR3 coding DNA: TGTGCCAGCAGCTCCGATACGGGACGGCGCAGATATCAGCCCCAGCATTTT.

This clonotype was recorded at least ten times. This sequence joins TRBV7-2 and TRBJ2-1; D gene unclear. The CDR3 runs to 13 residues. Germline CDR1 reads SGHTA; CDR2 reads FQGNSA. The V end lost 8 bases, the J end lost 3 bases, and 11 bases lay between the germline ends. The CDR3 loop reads CASGPRGYNEQFF. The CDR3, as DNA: TGTGCCAGCGGCCCCCGCGGCTACAATGAGCAGTTCTTC.

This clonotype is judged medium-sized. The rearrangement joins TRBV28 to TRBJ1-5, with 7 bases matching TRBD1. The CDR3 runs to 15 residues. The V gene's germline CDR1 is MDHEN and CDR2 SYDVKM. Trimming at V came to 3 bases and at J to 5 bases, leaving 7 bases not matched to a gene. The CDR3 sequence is CASSLKDRRYQPQHF. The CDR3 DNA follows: TGTGCCAGCAGTTTGAAGGACAGGAGATATCAGCCCCAGCATTTT. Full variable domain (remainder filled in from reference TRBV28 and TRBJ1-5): DVKVTQSSRYLVKRTGEKVFLECVQDMDHENMFWYRQDPGLGLRLIYFSYDVKMKEKGDIPEGYSVSREKKERFSLILESASTNQTSMYLCASSLKDRRYQPQHFGDGTRLSIL.

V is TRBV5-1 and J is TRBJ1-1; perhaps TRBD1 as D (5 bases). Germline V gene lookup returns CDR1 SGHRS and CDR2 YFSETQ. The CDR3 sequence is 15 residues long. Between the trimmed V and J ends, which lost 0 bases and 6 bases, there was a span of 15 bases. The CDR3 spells CASSLDFGGESEAFF. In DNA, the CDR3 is TGCGCCAGCAGCTTGGATTTTGGGGGAGAGTCTGAAGCTTTCTTT.